Sequencing of this T cell receptor beta chain was carried out in a study of blood T cell repertoires in COVID-19. In the original analysis: Amplifying reference gene primers gave estimates of nucleated cell counts. Repertoires were generated with immunoSEQ multiplex PCR, while TCRdb's copy carries only in-frame clones and drops some. The DNA gave D and trimming, while V, J and clone size come from that table. Of just over 200,000 clones listed, 85% to 90% are singletons. The source is a man at least 80 years old with acute or convalescent COVID-19. The sample was peripheral blood.

CDR3 in DNA: TGTGCCAGCAGACTGGACAGGGGCGTCAACAATGAGCAGTTCTTC. Translated: CASRLDRGVNNEQFF. The genes are TRBV6-5 and TRBJ2-1; 9 bases fit TRBD1. The germline V gene has CDR1 MNHEY and CDR2 SVGAGI. The CDR3 extends over 15 amino acids. Germline trimming cut 6 bases from V and 5 bases from J; bases unmatched to any gene: 8.